This TCR beta chain appears in the sequencing data of a study of regulatory T cells in long-lasting Graves disease. Time point specified: newly diagnosed GD, antithyroid drugs for less than 3 months. The TCR library was prepared using RNA isolated from PBMCs. This clonotype was seen repeatedly, ten times or more. The CDR3 length is 16 residues. Germline V CDR1 and CDR2: SGHTA, FQGNSA. V lost 1 base and J lost 9; bases outside the gene matches: 5. Arm-PCR with iRepertoire HTBI primers amplified the CDR3 regions for these TCR beta libraries. TCRdb reprocessed the multiplex PCR reads via MiXCR and lists one record per CDR3 protein. Here the sample spans 350,000 to 500,000 distinct CDR3 sequences, about 15% being singletons. This sample was also put to use in a study of T cells in Graves' hyperthyroidism and ophthalmopathy.

V is TRBV7-2 and J is TRBJ1-6, with 11 positions matching TRBD1. The sequencing here drew on peripheral blood mononuclear cells (PBMCs), taken at new diagnosis, from a patient treated with antithyroid drugs. This TCR was sampled from a woman aged 30 to 39 with Graves disease. The CDR3 region has the DNA TGTGCCAGCAGCTTAGTTGGGACAGGGGGATCTTCACCCCTCCACTTT. Translating gives CASSLVGTGGSSPLHF.